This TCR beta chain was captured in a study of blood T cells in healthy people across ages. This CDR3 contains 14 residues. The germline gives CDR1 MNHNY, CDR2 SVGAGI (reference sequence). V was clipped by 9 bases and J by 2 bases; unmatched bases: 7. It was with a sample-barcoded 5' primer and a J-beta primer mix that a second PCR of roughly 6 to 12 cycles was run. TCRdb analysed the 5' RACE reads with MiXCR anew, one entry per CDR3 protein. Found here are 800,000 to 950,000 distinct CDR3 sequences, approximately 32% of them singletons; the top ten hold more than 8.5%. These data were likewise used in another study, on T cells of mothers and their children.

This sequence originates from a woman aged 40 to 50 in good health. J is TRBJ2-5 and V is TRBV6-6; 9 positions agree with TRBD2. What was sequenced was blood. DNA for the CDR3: TGTGCCAGTGCCGGGACTAGCATTCAAGAGACCCAGTACTTC. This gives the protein CASAGTSIQETQYF.